The 12 T cell receptor beta chains given below trace back to one sample, sequenced in a study of T cell responses to AZD1222 COVID-19 vaccine (dated by TCRdb to the early 2020s). Library prep was done by the immunoSEQ multiplex PCR assay. TCRdb provides this immuneACCESS table in a form limited to in-frame rearrangements. Some clones are lacking; in checked studies, under half of them reflect an unresolved V gene, and why the rest are absent is not known. Across this sample there are approximately 30,000 clones, with about four fifths seen only once. Roughly 4% of the sample lies in the top ten. The sample's time point, from its label and the paper: about 28 days (+/-7) after the second vaccine dose. The source material was peripheral blood, sampled 28 days after the second AZD1222 dose. Every receptor here comes from an adult who received the AZD1222 COVID-19 vaccine.

The chain combines TRBV25-1 with TRBJ2-1; TRBD2 matches at 11 bases. Germline assignment: CDR1 MGHDK and CDR2 SYGVNS. There are 16 residues in the CDR3. The trim removed 3 bases at V and 9 bases at J, leaving 10 bases unmatched. The CDR3 nucleotides read TGTGCCAGCAGTGAGCCTCCTAGCGGGAGGTCCGTTGAGCAGTTCTTC. Protein product: CASSEPPSGRSVEQFF.

The chain recombines TRBV7-2 with TRBJ1-2; D not resolved. Germline-derived CDR1 and CDR2 are SGHTA and FQGNSA. This CDR3 contains 12 residues. The V gene lost 4 bases and the J gene lost 5 bases, with 8 bases spanning the gap. CDR3 loop: CASSSNGYGYTF. The CDR3, as DNA: TGTGCCAGCAGCTCGAACGGGTATGGCTACACCTTC.

The chain carries TRBV5-1 and TRBJ1-1; no firm D call. Trimming removed 2 bases at V and 0 bases at J, with 8 bases between. The CDR3 totals 14 residues. CDR1 and CDR2 from the germline V gene are SGHRS and YFSETQ. CDR3 in amino acids: CASSLDNMNTEAFF. For the CDR3, the DNA is TGCGCCAGCAGCTTAGACAACATGAACACTGAAGCTTTCTTT.

This clone has just one count. The chain uses TRBV10-1 and TRBJ2-7; TRBD2 matches 8 bases. V lost 0 bases, J lost 3 bases, and 10 bases stayed unmatched. Germline V lookup: CDR1 WNHNN, CDR2 SYGVQD (reference sequence). There are 17 residues in the CDR3. The CDR3: CASSESMKLAAFYEQYV. In DNA form, the CDR3 reads TGCGCCAGCAGTGAGTCGATGAAACTAGCGGCCTTCTACGAGCAGTACGTC.

The chain is built from TRBV9 and TRBJ2-2; TRBD2 might be the D (5 bases). The V and J ends lost 3 bases and 0 bases respectively, with 12 bases between them. The CDR3 runs 16 residues. Germline V gene lookup returns CDR1 SGDLS and CDR2 YYNGEE. CDR3 region: CASSETGGPNTGELFF. CDR3 bases: TGTGCCAGCAGCGAGACGGGCGGGCCGAACACCGGGGAGCTGTTTTTT.

The rearrangement links TRBV19 to TRBJ1-5, with a weak D call TRBD1 (6 bases). This CDR3 has 16 residues. Germline-derived CDR1 and CDR2 are LNHDA and SQIVND (reference sequence). V lost 6 bases to trimming and J lost 1 base, with 16 bases between them. CDR3 bases: TGTGCCAGTAGACTTCGGGGGGCGCAGAGCAATCAGCCCCAGCATTTT. Its translation is CASRLRGAQSNQPQHF.

This clone occurred a few times. The chain uses TRBV5-5 and TRBJ1-6, with D tentatively TRBD1 (6 bases). Germline-derived CDR1 and CDR2 are SGHKS and YYEKEE (reference sequence). V dropped 4 bases and J dropped 10 bases, with 18 bases sitting between them. This CDR3 is built from 15 residues. The CDR3 bases are TGTGCCAGCAGCCTAGATCCGGGGGCGAGATCACCCCTCCACTTT. Protein: CASSLDPGARSPLHF.

The chain couples TRBV3-1 (or the pseudogene TRBV3-2) to TRBJ1-4; the match to TRBD1 covers 8 bases. CDR1 is LGHDT, CDR2 YNNKEL, per germline (reference sequence). The CDR3 contains 16 residues. Trimming took 1 base from V and 8 from J; bases not matched to a gene: 9. The CDR3 DNA follows: TGTGCCAGCAGCCAAGGGCAGGGGGCGTATGGCGAAAAACTGTTTTTT. It encodes CASSQGQGAYGEKLFF.

This chain joins TRBV27 and TRBJ1-3; 9 positions match TRBD1. Trimming at V came to 5 bases and at J to 2 bases, leaving 7 bases not matched to a gene. The CDR3 runs 16 residues. Germline-derived CDR1 and CDR2 are MNHEY and SMNVEV (reference sequence). Here the CDR3 reads CASSTTTGGAGNTIYF. Here the CDR3 DNA reads TGTGCCAGCAGTACTACTACAGGGGGCGCTGGAAACACCATATATTTT.

This sequence joins TRBV10-1 and TRBJ2-5, with 7 positions matching TRBD1. With V trimmed by 5 bases and J by 4 bases, 4 bases remained unmatched. CDR3 length: 13 amino acids. CDR1 is WNHNN and CDR2 is SYGVQD in the germline V gene (reference sequence). CDR3 region: CASSPGQVETQYF. The CDR3, as DNA: TGCGCCAGCAGTCCAGGACAGGTAGAGACCCAGTACTTC.

The CDR3 loop is CASSPATGGLDTQYF. The CDR3 region has the DNA TGTGCCAGCTCACCTGCGACAGGGGGCTTAGATACGCAGTATTTT. The chain is built from TRBV18 and TRBJ2-3; 10 bases are shared with TRBD1. Germline-derived CDR1 and CDR2 are KGHSH and LQKENI. The CDR3 consists of 15 residues. The V segment lost 3 bases and the J segment 5 bases; nucleotides outside the gene matches: 5.

V and J are TRBV6-1 and TRBJ1-3; D gene ambiguous. The germline V gene encodes CDR1 MNHNS and CDR2 SASEGT. Trimming cost V 0 bases and J 4 bases, with 4 bases left between them. This CDR3 comprises 13 residues. The CDR3 DNA reads TGTGCCAGCAGTGAAGCTCTGGGAAACACCATATATTTT. This encodes CASSEALGNTIYF.